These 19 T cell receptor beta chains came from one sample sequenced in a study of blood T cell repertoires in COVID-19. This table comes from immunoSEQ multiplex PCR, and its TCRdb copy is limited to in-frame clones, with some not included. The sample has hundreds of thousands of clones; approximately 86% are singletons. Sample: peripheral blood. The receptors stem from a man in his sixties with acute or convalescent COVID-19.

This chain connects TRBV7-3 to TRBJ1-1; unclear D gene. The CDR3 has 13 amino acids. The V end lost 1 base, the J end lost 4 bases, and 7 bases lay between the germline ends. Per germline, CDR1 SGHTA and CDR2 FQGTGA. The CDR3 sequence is CASSLNEVTEAFF. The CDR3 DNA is TGTGCCAGCAGCTTAAACGAGGTCACTGAAGCTTTCTTT.

CDR3 in amino acids: CASSIFFLDRVHEQYF. CDR3 bases: TGTGCCAGTAGTATATTTTTCCTGGACAGGGTCCACGAGCAGTACTTC. The chain uses TRBV19 and TRBJ2-7; TRBD1 agrees at 8 bases. The CDR3 has 16 amino acids. Per germline, CDR1 LNHDA and CDR2 SQIVND (reference sequence). V lost 2 bases to trimming and J lost 5 bases; unmatched junction nucleotides: 11.

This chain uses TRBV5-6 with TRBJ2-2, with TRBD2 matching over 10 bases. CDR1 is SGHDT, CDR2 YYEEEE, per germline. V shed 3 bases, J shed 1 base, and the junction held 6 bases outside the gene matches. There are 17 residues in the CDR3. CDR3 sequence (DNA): TGTGCCAGCAGCTACCGGACTAGCGGACGGAACACCGGGGAGCTGTTTTTT. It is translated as CASSYRTSGRNTGELFF. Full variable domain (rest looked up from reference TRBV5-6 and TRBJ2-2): DAGVTQSPTHLIKTRGQQVTLRCSPKSGHDTVSWYQQALGQGPQFIFQYYEEEERQRGNFPDRFSGHQFPNYSSELNVNALLLGDSALYLCASSYRTSGRNTGELFFGEGSRLTVL.

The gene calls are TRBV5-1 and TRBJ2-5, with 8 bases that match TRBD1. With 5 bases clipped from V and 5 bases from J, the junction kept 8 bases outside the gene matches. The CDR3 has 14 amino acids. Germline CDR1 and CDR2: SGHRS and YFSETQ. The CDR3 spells CASRADRAGETQYF. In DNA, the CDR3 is TGCGCCAGCAGAGCGGACAGGGCGGGGGAGACCCAGTACTTC.

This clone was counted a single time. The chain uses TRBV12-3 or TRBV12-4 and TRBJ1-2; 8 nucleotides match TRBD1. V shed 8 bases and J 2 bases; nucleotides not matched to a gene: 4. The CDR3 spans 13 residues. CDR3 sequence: CASWDRLNYGYTF. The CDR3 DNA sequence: TGTGCCAGCTGGGACAGGTTAAACTATGGCTACACCTTC.

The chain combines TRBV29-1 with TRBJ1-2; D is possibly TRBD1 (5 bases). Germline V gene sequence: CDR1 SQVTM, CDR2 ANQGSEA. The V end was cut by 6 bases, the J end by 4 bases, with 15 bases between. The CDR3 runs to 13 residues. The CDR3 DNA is TGCAGCGTGGACTGGGGGGTCCCCTATGGCTACACCTTC. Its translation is CSVDWGVPYGYTF.

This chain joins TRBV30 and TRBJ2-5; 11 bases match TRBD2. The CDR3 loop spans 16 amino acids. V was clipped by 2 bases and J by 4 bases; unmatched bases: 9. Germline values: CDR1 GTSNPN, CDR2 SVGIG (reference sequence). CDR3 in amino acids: CAWSSSGGYKRETQYF. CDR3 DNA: TGTGCCTGGAGTTCTAGCGGGGGGTACAAAAGAGAGACCCAGTACTTC.

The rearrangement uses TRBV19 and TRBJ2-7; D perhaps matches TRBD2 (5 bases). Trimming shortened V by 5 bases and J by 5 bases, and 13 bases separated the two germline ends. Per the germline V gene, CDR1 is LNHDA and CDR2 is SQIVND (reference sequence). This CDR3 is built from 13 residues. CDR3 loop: CASSSTTGNEQYF. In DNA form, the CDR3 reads TGTGCCAGTAGTTCAACGACGGGAAACGAGCAGTACTTC.

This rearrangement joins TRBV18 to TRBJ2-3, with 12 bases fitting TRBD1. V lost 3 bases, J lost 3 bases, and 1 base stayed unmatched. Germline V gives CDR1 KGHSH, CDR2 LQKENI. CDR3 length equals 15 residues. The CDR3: CASSPGQGATDTQYF. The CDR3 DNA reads TGTGCCAGCTCACCGGGACAGGGGGCAACAGATACGCAGTATTTT.

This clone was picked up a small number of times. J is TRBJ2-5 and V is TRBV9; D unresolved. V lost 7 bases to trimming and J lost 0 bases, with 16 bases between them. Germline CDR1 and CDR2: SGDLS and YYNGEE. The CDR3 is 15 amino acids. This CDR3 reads CASSVSGSYQETQYF. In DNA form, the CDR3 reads TGTGCCAGCTCGGTGTCAGGCAGCTACCAAGAGACCCAGTACTTC.

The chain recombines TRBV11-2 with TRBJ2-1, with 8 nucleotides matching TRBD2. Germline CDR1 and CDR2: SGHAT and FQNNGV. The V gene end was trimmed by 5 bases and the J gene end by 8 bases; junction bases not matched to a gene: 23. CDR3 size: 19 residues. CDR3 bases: TGTGCCAGCAGCCCCAGGGAGGGTGAGCGGGGGTTACCCTCCGATGAGCAGTTCTTC. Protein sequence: CASSPREGERGLPSDEQFF.

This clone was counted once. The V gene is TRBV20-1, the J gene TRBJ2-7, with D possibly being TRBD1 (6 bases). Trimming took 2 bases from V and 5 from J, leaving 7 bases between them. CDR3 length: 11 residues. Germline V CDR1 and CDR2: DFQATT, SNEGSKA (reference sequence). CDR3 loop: CSARQGNEQYF. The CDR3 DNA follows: TGCAGTGCTAGACAGGGGAACGAGCAGTACTTC.

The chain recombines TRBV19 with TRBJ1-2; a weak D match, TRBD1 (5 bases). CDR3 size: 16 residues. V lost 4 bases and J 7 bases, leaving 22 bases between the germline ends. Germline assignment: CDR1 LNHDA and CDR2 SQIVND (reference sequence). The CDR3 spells CASSKDPRGLGPGYTF. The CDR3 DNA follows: TGTGCCAGTAGTAAGGATCCGCGGGGCTTGGGGCCTGGCTACACCTTC.

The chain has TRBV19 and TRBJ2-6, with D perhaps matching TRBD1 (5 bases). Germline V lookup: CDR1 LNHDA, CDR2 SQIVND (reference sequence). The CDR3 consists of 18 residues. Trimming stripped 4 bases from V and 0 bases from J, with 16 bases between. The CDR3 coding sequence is TGTGCCAGTAGTACTACAGGCCCCCGTGGCTCTGGGGCCAACGTCCTGACTTTC. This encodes CASSTTGPRGSGANVLTF.

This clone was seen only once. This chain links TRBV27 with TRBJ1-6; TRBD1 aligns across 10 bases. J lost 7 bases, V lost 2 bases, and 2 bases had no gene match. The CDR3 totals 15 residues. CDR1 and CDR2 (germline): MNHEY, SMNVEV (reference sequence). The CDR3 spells CASSLAGQGNSPLHF. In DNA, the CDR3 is TGTGCCAGCAGTTTAGCGGGACAGGGGAATTCACCCCTCCACTTT.

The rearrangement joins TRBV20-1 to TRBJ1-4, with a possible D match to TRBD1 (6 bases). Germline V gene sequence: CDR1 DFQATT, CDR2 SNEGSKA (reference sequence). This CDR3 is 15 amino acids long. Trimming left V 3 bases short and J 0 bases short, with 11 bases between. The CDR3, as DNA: TGCAGTGCTAGTTCCTCAGGGGCAACTAATGAAAAACTGTTTTTT. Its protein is CSASSSGATNEKLFF.

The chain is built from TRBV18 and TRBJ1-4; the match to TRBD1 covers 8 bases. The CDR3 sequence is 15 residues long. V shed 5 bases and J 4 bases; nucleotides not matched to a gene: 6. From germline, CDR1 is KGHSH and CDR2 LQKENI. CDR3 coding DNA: TGTGCCAGCTCAGCCGGACAGGGTAATAATGAAAAACTGTTTTTT. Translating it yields CASSAGQGNNEKLFF.

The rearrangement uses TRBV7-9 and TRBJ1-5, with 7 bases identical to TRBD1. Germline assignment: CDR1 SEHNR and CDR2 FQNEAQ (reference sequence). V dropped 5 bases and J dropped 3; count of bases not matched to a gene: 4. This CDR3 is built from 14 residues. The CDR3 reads CASSEQGLNQPQHF. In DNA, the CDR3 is TGTGCCAGCAGCGAACAGGGGCTCAATCAGCCCCAGCATTTT.

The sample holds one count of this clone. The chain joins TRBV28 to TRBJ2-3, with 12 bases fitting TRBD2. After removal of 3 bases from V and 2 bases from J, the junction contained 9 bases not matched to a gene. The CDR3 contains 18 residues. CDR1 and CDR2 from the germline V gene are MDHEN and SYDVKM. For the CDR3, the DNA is TGTGCCAGCAGTTTGCCTGGGACTAGCGGGTTTAACACAGATACGCAGTATTTT. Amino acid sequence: CASSLPGTSGFNTDTQYF.